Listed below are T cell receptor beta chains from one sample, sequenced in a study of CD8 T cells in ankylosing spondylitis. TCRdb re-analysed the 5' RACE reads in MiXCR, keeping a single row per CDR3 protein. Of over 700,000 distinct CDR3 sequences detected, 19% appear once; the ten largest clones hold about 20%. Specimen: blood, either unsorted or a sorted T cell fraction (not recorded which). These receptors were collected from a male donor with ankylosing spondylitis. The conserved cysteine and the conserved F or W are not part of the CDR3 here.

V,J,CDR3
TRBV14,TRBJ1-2,ASSQAGQSNYGYT
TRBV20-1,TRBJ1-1,SARTRTGHANTEAF
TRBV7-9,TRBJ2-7,ASSLGSRIGDEQY
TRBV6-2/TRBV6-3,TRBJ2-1,ASRDGGGSAYNEQF
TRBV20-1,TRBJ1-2,SARAGGLGGYT
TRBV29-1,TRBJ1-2,SVPWGGGNYGYT
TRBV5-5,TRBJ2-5,ASSVGTEETQY
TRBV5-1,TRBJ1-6,ASSLELGRTPLH
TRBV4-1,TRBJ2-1,ASSQEGLAGLNEQF
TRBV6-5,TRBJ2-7,ASQGESYEQY
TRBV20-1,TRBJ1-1,STNTGTEITEAF
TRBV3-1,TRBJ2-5,ASSQERGQQPQETQY
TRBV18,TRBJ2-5,ASSPLMTSSETQY
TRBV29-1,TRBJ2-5,SQRTSGEETQY
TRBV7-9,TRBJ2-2,ASSPTGVGELF
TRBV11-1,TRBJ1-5,ASSPPSKNQPQH
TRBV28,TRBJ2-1,ASSTSGDLSYNEQF
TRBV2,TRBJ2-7,ASRPGGNSYEQY
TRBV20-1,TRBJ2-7,SARDPTGGGVNEQY
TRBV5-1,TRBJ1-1,ASSFGQVDEAF
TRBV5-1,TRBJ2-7,ASSTDLLPYEQY
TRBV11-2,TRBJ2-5,ASSLWTGGVRGSETQY
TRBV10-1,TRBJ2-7,ASSSGQGKQY
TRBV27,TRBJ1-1,ASSSFKADEAF
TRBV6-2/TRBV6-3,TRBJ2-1,ASSTQGYSSYNEQF
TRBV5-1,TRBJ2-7,ASKPRGTSYEQY
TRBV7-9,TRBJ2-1,ASTLAGGVHEQF
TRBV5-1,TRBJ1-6,ASSAPGQTNSPLH
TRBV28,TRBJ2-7,ASSPKTWLDRSYEQY
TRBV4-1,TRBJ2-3,ASSQDPLLYYHTQY
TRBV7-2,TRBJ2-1,ASSLVSGGADEQF
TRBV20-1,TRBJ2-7,SARGKGYEQY
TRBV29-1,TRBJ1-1,SVGGAEMNTEAF
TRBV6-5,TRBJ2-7,ASSSVGQGSYEQY
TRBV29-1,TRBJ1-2,SVEDGGLSGYT
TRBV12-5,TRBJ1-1,ASGHNTEAF
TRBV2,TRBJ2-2,ASRAREAGELF
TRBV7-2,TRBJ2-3,ASSLRLAETDTQY
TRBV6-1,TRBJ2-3,ASRRRGGTDTQY
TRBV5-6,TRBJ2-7,ASSLNRGISYEQY
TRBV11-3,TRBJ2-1,ASRHRDSLEQF
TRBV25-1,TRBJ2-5,ASSALAGEGTTQY
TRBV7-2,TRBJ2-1,ASSFSPASYNEQF
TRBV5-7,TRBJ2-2,ASSLVLGADTGELF
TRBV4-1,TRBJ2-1,ASSGADYNEQF
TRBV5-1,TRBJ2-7,ASSLGEGQY